The 32 T cell receptor beta chains below come from one sample, sequenced in a study of T cells in localized non-small cell lung cancer. Here immunoSEQ multiplex PCR was the method, and the copy in TCRdb shows in-frame clones only, minus some. The repertoire includes 1,500 to 2,500 clones, about 23% of them detected once, and approximately 9.6% sits in the top ten. The specimen comprised lung tumor tissue, sampled before any cancer treatment. The source of these receptors is a female donor at least 60 years old with stage II lung adenocarcinoma.

The chain couples TRBV29-1 to TRBJ2-7, with D unclear. Trimming shortened V by 5 bases and J by 6 bases, and 17 bases separated the two germline ends. The CDR3 has 13 residues. Germline lookup yields CDR1 SQVTM and CDR2 ANQGSEA. The CDR3 spells CSVRKPGNPEQYF. In DNA, the CDR3 is TGCAGCGTTCGAAAGCCAGGAAATCCCGAGCAGTACTTC.

This chain joins TRBV6-1 and TRBJ2-3; maybe TRBD1 (5 bases). The length of the CDR3 is 15 residues. Germline lookup yields CDR1 MNHNS and CDR2 SASEGT. The V and J ends lost 1 base and 5 bases respectively, with 13 bases between them. CDR3 sequence: CASSEGQGIRDTQYF. CDR3 nucleotides: TGTGCCAGCAGTGAAGGTCAGGGTATCCGAGATACGCAGTATTTT.

In this sample, this clone turned up a few times. The chain carries TRBV28 and TRBJ2-2, with D uncertain. Germline V gene lookup returns CDR1 MDHEN and CDR2 SYDVKM. The V and J ends lost 6 bases and 0 bases respectively, with 5 bases between them. This CDR3 contains 13 residues. The CDR3 loop is CASRGPNTGELFF. CDR3 DNA sequence: TGTGCCAGCAGAGGGCCGAACACCGGGGAGCTGTTTTTT. The complete variable domain, with remaining parts taken from reference TRBV28 and TRBJ2-2, reads DVKVTQSSRYLVKRTGEKVFLECVQDMDHENMFWYRQDPGLGLRLIYFSYDVKMKEKGDIPEGYSVSREKKERFSLILESASTNQTSMYLCASRGPNTGELFFGEGSRLTVL.

This clone showed up just a few times. The V and J genes are TRBV19 and TRBJ2-5; a possible D gene is TRBD2 (6 bases). Trimming removed 1 base at V and 3 bases at J, with 18 bases between. CDR1 and CDR2 from the germline V gene are LNHDA and SQIVND (reference sequence). The CDR3 totals 17 residues. CDR3 protein: CASSIGLGERVKETQYF. In DNA, the CDR3 is TGTGCCAGTAGTATAGGCCTCGGGGAGCGGGTTAAAGAGACCCAGTACTTC.

The chain has TRBV7-1 and TRBJ1-1; D gene uncertain. TRBV7-1 is treated as an ORF (open reading frame) with a function not yet certain. Trimming removed 8 bases at V and 1 base at J, with 11 bases between. The CDR3 extends over 13 amino acids. As DNA, the CDR3 is TGTGCCAGCCAGTTATCGGAGAACACTGAAGCTTTCTTT. It yields the protein CASQLSENTEAFF.

V gene TRBV4-1 combines with J gene TRBJ2-7, with D possibly being TRBD2 (6 bases). V gave up 5 bases and J gave up 10 bases, with 21 bases separating them. The germline V gene has CDR1 MGHRA and CDR2 YSYEKL. This CDR3 spans 14 amino acids. The DNA for the CDR3 is TGCGCCAGCAGCAACCGGGACTTCGGGGTAGTTCAGTACTTC. Translation: CASSNRDFGVVQYF.

The chain is built from TRBV6-8 and TRBJ2-7; TRBD2 is a possible D gene (6 bases). Trimming shortened V by 0 bases and J by 0 bases, and 9 bases separated the two germline ends. Germline V CDR1 and CDR2: MNHGY, SAAAGT. The CDR3 contains 15 residues. CDR3 coding DNA: TGTGCCAGCAGTTACTCGGGACTGGCCTCCTACGAGCAGTACTTC. Protein product: CASSYSGLASYEQYF.

In its sample, this clone is large. CDR3 sequence reads: CASIDTLSLSTSTRSNQPQHF. The CDR3 nucleotides read TGTGCCAGCATCGATACTCTAAGCTTGAGCACCTCAACCAGAAGCAATCAGCCCCAGCATTTT. This chain links TRBV28 with TRBJ1-5; no firm D call. V was cut by 7 bases and J by 1 base, with 32 bases left in between. Germline V lookup: CDR1 MDHEN, CDR2 SYDVKM. This CDR3 is built from 21 residues.

CDR3 residues: CASRPGLGAGELFF. The CDR3 coding sequence is TGTGCCAGCAGGCCCGGATTAGGGGCCGGGGAGCTGTTTTTT. V gene TRBV28 combines with J gene TRBJ2-2, with TRBD1 as a possible D gene (5 bases). The V end lost 6 bases, the J end lost 6 bases, and 14 bases lay between the germline ends. This CDR3 spans 14 amino acids. Germline V gives CDR1 MDHEN, CDR2 SYDVKM. The full variable domain, its missing parts supplied by reference TRBV28 and TRBJ2-2, is DVKVTQSSRYLVKRTGEKVFLECVQDMDHENMFWYRQDPGLGLRLIYFSYDVKMKEKGDIPEGYSVSREKKERFSLILESASTNQTSMYLCASRPGLGAGELFFGEGSRLTVL.

This clone came up once. The rearrangement joins TRBV19 to TRBJ2-4, with a weak D call TRBD1 (6 bases). Germline values: CDR1 LNHDA, CDR2 SQIVND (reference sequence). The CDR3 is 15 residues long. V was shortened by 0 bases and J by 9 bases, with 15 bases between the two germline ends. This CDR3 is CASSIDRDNGGIQYF. CDR3 DNA: TGTGCCAGTAGTATAGACAGGGACAACGGAGGCATTCAGTACTTC.

The V and J genes are TRBV11-3 and TRBJ1-2; 7 nucleotides line up with TRBD1. This CDR3 comprises 15 residues. Trimming took 1 base from V and 3 from J; bases not matched to a gene: 5. Germline V gene lookup returns CDR1 SGHNT and CDR2 YENEEA. The CDR3 sequence: CASSLGQGYYYGYTF. The CDR3 DNA reads as TGTGCCAGCAGCTTAGGACAGGGTTATTACTATGGCTACACCTTC.

This clone was recorded a few times. V and J are TRBV15 and TRBJ1-1; 8 positions agree with TRBD1. The CDR3 spans 14 residues. V lost 6 bases and J lost 1; bases outside the gene matches: 4. Germline lookup yields CDR1 LNHNV and CDR2 YYDKDF (reference sequence). The CDR3 loop reads CATSQDRGNTEAFF. The CDR3 DNA sequence: TGTGCCACCAGTCAAGACAGGGGGAACACTGAAGCTTTCTTT.

This chain connects TRBV30 to TRBJ1-6; D remains unclear. V was shortened by 0 bases and J by 6 bases, with 6 bases between the two germline ends. There are 13 residues in the CDR3. The V gene's germline CDR1 is GTSNPN and CDR2 SVGIG (reference sequence). This CDR3 reads CAWSVWCNSPLHF. The CDR3 DNA sequence: TGTGCCTGGAGTGTCTGGTGTAATTCACCCCTCCACTTT.

This clone was detected a few times. The chain joins TRBV9 to TRBJ2-6; D is unresolved. Trimming left V 2 bases short and J 4 bases short, with 4 bases between. The CDR3 is 13 residues long. CDR1 SGDLS and CDR2 YYNGEE come from the germline V gene. CDR3: CASSVNGANVLTF. The DNA for the CDR3 is TGTGCCAGCAGCGTTAACGGGGCCAACGTCCTGACTTTC.

The V call is TRBV6-8, the J call TRBJ1-1; tentative D call: TRBD1 (6 bases). The CDR3 runs to 15 residues. V lost 10 bases and J lost 0, with 18 bases in between. Germline CDR1 reads MNHGY; CDR2 reads SAAAGT. The CDR3 DNA reads TGTGCCACCGGGAAACAGGGCCATATGAACACTGAAGCTTTCTTT. It encodes CATGKQGHMNTEAFF.

This chain uses TRBV5-1 with TRBJ2-4; weak D call: TRBD2 (5 bases). This CDR3 contains 19 residues. Trimming stripped 4 bases from V and 0 bases from J, with 23 bases between. Germline V gives CDR1 SGHRS, CDR2 YFSETQ. This CDR3 is CASSAERGTGTLAKNIQYF. As DNA, the CDR3 is TGCGCCAGCAGCGCGGAGAGAGGTACGGGAACTTTAGCCAAAAACATTCAGTACTTC.

In this sample, this clone turned up a few times. The chain combines TRBV19 with TRBJ2-7; D perhaps matches TRBD1 (6 bases). This CDR3 is 13 amino acids long. The germline CDR1 and CDR2 sequences are LNHDA and SQIVND (reference sequence). V was pared by 1 base and J by 7 bases, with 11 bases between. The CDR3 sequence is CASSIGTATEQYF. CDR3 in DNA: TGTGCCAGTAGTATAGGGACAGCGACGGAGCAGTACTTC.

V is TRBV19 and J is TRBJ1-1, with D perhaps matching TRBD1 (6 bases). Trimming cost V 1 base and J 2 bases, with 14 bases left between them. The CDR3 sequence is 16 residues long. Germline CDR1 reads LNHDA; CDR2 reads SQIVND (reference sequence). The CDR3 protein is CASSIGSRGANTEAFF. Written as DNA, the CDR3 is TGTGCCAGTAGTATAGGATCGCGGGGGGCTAACACTGAAGCTTTCTTT.

This clone was seen once. This sequence joins TRBV19 and TRBJ1-2, with D unresolved. The CDR3 has 12 residues. V dropped 9 bases and J dropped 7 bases, with 15 bases sitting between them. Germline CDR1 is LNHDA and CDR2 is SQIVND (reference sequence). Here the CDR3 DNA reads TGTGCCAGCCGTCTCGGGGTTACTGGCTACACCTTC. Its protein product is CASRLGVTGYTF.

Only a few counts were recorded for this clone. The chain recombines TRBV28 with TRBJ2-7; D possibly matches TRBD1 or TRBD2 (5 bases each). The CDR3 covers 12 residues. The germline V and J ends were trimmed by 5 bases and 11 bases, with 16 bases remaining between them. The germline V gene encodes CDR1 MDHEN and CDR2 SYDVKM. CDR3 DNA sequence: TGTGCCAGCAGTCCGCCGAGGGGTGGGGAGTACTTC. Amino acid sequence: CASSPPRGGEYF. Using reference TRBV28 and TRBJ2-7 for the parts outside the CDR3, the full variable domain is DVKVTQSSRYLVKRTGEKVFLECVQDMDHENMFWYRQDPGLGLRLIYFSYDVKMKEKGDIPEGYSVSREKKERFSLILESASTNQTSMYLCASSPPRGGEYFGPGTRLTVT.

This chain uses TRBV11-3 with TRBJ1-1; D is uncertain. Between the trimmed V and J ends, which lost 6 bases and 0 bases, there was a span of 14 bases. From germline, CDR1 is SGHNT and CDR2 YENEEA. CDR3 length: 15 amino acids. The CDR3 sequence: CASRGTATLNTEAFF. CDR3 nucleotides: TGTGCCAGCAGGGGCACGGCCACTTTGAACACTGAAGCTTTCTTT.

V and J are TRBV19 and TRBJ2-7; D ambiguous. V was shortened by 0 bases and J by 1 base, with 4 bases between the two germline ends. The CDR3 extends over 13 amino acids. Germline V gene sequence: CDR1 LNHDA, CDR2 SQIVND (reference sequence). DNA of the CDR3: TGTGCCAGTAGTATAGAGGTATCCTACGAGCAGTACTTC. This sequence encodes CASSIEVSYEQYF. The whole variable domain, filled in from reference TRBV19 and TRBJ2-7, reads DGGITQSPKYLFRKEGQNVTLSCEQNLNHDAMYWYRQDPGQGLRLIYYSQIVNDFQKGDIAEGYSVSREKKESFPLTVTSAQKNPTAFYLCASSIEVSYEQYFGPGTRLTVT.

J is TRBJ1-5 and V is TRBV28, with a weak D call TRBD1 (5 bases). V lost 3 bases to trimming and J lost 4 bases, with 22 bases between them. The CDR3 extends over 18 amino acids. CDR1 is MDHEN and CDR2 is SYDVKM in the germline V gene. CDR3 DNA: TGTGCCAGCAGTTTGCTCCAGGGACTCTTTGCCGAAAATCAGCCCCAGCATTTT. Protein sequence: CASSLLQGLFAENQPQHF. The full variable domain, its missing parts supplied by reference TRBV28 and TRBJ1-5, is DVKVTQSSRYLVKRTGEKVFLECVQDMDHENMFWYRQDPGLGLRLIYFSYDVKMKEKGDIPEGYSVSREKKERFSLILESASTNQTSMYLCASSLLQGLFAENQPQHFGDGTRLSIL.

This clone came up a few times. The V gene is TRBV11-3, the J gene TRBJ2-1; 9 bases line up with TRBD1. The CDR3 consists of 14 residues. Germline V gene data show CDR1 as SGHNT and CDR2 as YENEEA. J lost 10 bases, V lost 4 bases, and 8 bases had no gene match. CDR3: CASSSGQGIGEQFF. DNA for the CDR3: TGTGCCAGCAGCTCCGGACAGGGGATCGGGGAGCAGTTCTTC.

This clone was found once. The chain is built from TRBV19 and TRBJ2-7; 9 bases are shared with TRBD1. The CDR3 covers 15 residues. V lost 7 bases to trimming and J lost 2 bases; unmatched junction nucleotides: 9. The germline V gene encodes CDR1 LNHDA and CDR2 SQIVND (reference sequence). The CDR3, as DNA: TGTGCCAGTACCGCGACCGGGACAGGGCCCTACGAGCAGTACTTC. Protein product: CASTATGTGPYEQYF.

CDR3 region: CSVTPGTAGFLYTF. CDR3 nucleotides: TGCAGCGTTACCCCCGGGACAGCGGGATTCCTATACACCTTC. The chain carries TRBV29-1 and TRBJ1-2; 7 positions match TRBD1. V shed 5 bases and J 11 bases; nucleotides not matched to a gene: 17. The CDR3 has 14 amino acids. The germline V gene encodes CDR1 SQVTM and CDR2 ANQGSEA.

The chain joins TRBV6-8 to TRBJ1-2, with D hard to call. CDR1 is MNHGY, CDR2 SAAAGT, per germline. Trimming removed 6 bases from V and 4 bases from J, with 21 bases in between. The CDR3 runs 16 residues. The CDR3 nucleotides read TGTGCCAGCAGGGACGGCCCTAGTAGCCTTCTCTATGGCTACACCTTC. Its protein product is CASRDGPSSLLYGYTF.

The gene calls are TRBV9 and TRBJ1-1, with a tentative D call TRBD1 (5 bases). The ends were cut back, 6 bases at V and 0 bases at J, with 18 bases in the middle. Per germline, CDR1 SGDLS and CDR2 YYNGEE. The CDR3 sequence is 16 residues long. The CDR3 sequence: CASTREGQPMNTEAFF. Here the CDR3 DNA reads TGTGCCAGCACCCGGGAGGGGCAGCCCATGAACACTGAAGCTTTCTTT. Looking up the rest from reference TRBV9 and TRBJ1-1 gives the full variable domain: DSGVTQTPKHLITATGQRVTLRCSPRSGDLSVYWYQQSLDQGLQFLIQYYNGEERAKGNILERFSAQQFPDLHSELNLSSLELGDSALYFCASTREGQPMNTEAFFGQGTRLTVV.

This clone was seen a handful of times. V usage is TRBV29-1 and J usage is TRBJ2-2, with TRBD1 matching 12 bases. CDR1 and CDR2 from the germline V gene are SQVTM and ANQGSEA. The CDR3 is 14 residues long. The V gene end was trimmed by 5 bases and the J gene end by 5 bases; junction bases not matched to a gene: 3. Written as DNA, the CDR3 is TGCAGCGTTAAGGGACAGGGGGCGACCGGGGAGCTGTTTTTT. It encodes CSVKGQGATGELFF.

V is TRBV10-3 and J is TRBJ2-3; D possibly corresponds to TRBD2 (6 bases). From germline, CDR1 is ENHRY and CDR2 SYGVKD. This CDR3 spans 16 amino acids. V shed 0 bases and J shed 2 bases, with 12 bases lying between them. The CDR3 region is CAISESPGGVTDTQYF. The CDR3 nucleotides are TGTGCCATCAGTGAGTCTCCCGGGGGTGTCACAGATACGCAGTATTTT.

This chain uses TRBV19 with TRBJ1-3; tentatively, D is TRBD1 (5 bases). With 1 base removed from V and 0 bases from J, the gap between germline ends came to 16 bases. This CDR3 spans 18 amino acids. Germline V gene lookup returns CDR1 LNHDA and CDR2 SQIVND (reference sequence). CDR3 region: CASSIADDSRASGNTIYF. The CDR3 nucleotides read TGTGCCAGTAGTATAGCTGACGACTCCAGGGCCTCTGGAAACACCATATATTTT.

The CDR3 loop reads CASSISRANEQFF. CDR3 nucleotide sequence: TGTGCCAGTAGTATAAGTCGGGCCAATGAGCAGTTCTTC. The chain has TRBV19 and TRBJ2-1; no reliable D call. V was cut by 2 bases and J by 6 bases, with 8 bases left in between. The germline CDR1 and CDR2 sequences are LNHDA and SQIVND (reference sequence). CDR3 length: 13 residues.